This record looks at one T cell receptor beta chain sequence and its context. Its antigen remains undetermined. Base qualities are not recorded, but no much larger clone differs from it by a single base. The immunoSEQ Assay, a bias-controlled multiplex PCR, was used to amplify TCRbeta CDR3 regions from genomic DNA. Concerning the study's data processing: Nucleated cell counts per sample were estimated from amplification of reference gene primers within the assay. To quantify the absolute abundance of each unique TCRbeta CDR3 rearrangement, sequence reads were collapsed and filtered. For each sample, productive Simpson clonality was calculated as the square root of Simpson's diversity index across productive rearrangements. The table comes from immuneACCESS by way of TCRdb, which keeps in-frame sequences with V and J called. Part of the clones is missing from these tables; in studies checked, under half for an unresolved V gene and the rest for unknown reasons. The V and J calls and clone size come from that table; D and trimming were worked out from the DNA. The sample profile shows around 370,000 clones; around nine tenths of them were found once. Roughly 3.3% of the sample rests with the top ten.

V is pruned by 5 bases and J by 8 bases, leaving 8 bases of the junction without a gene match. Inclusive of the bounding cysteine and phenylalanine, the CDR3 is 13 residues long. Only the CDR3 DNA stays, 39 bases, in frame from base 1. Via the germline V gene, CDR1 is SGHTA and CDR2 FQGNSA. The sample comes from a study of blood T cell repertoires in COVID-19 (TCRdb year 2020). With respect to the entire study: Samples covering the acute and convalescent phases of COVID-19 were provided by collaborators in the United States, Italy and Spain. The material from the prospective study consisted of cDNA or gDNA derived from T cells, B-cell-depleted T cells, or PBMCs. The dataset comprised deeply sampled blood TCRbeta repertoires from subjects exposed to, actively infected with, or recovered from COVID-19. The repertoires were made available in a free public database intended to serve as a resource for research on the immune response to SARS-CoV-2. Samples came from the ongoing ImmuneRACE study (first 160 participants) plus 1,254 subjects from 6 global collaborators. Nearly every sample came with metadata listing a de-identified subject ID, COVID-19 status, age in years and sex. Where available, HLA class I and class II types were obtained from metadata supplied by the sample provider rather than from assay-based typing. General findings and caveats noted by the study authors: The quantity of clinical and demographic metadata differed by source and by participant and was supplied without curation.

A second Seattle source provided samples from volunteer blood donors who had recovered from COVID-19. Each collaborating institution followed its own protocols to collect whole blood in K2EDTA tubes. For TCRbeta analysis, collaborators shipped samples in one of three forms: frozen whole blood, isolated PBMCs, or DNA extracted from either of those sample types. The specimen was peripheral blood. The V gene is TRBV7-2 and the J gene is TRBJ1-1; 7 bases in the junction line up with TRBD1. This TCR was sampled from a young woman who had recovered from COVID-19. The CDR3 here reads CASSIRTGTEAFF. The nucleotide sequence reads TGTGCCAGCAGCATACGGACAGGAACGGAAGCTTTCTTT.